This T cell receptor (beta chain) appears in the sequencing data of a study of blood T cell repertoires in COVID-19. V was pared by 2 bases and J by 5 bases, with 11 bases between. Germline V gene data show CDR1 as SGDLS and CDR2 as YYNGEE. There are 14 residues in the CDR3. Authors' processing steps: Estimation of nucleated cell counts was performed using reference gene primer amplification. Clones were sequenced by immunoSEQ multiplex PCR, and TCRdb holds only the in-frame ones, with some missing. That table supplies the V and J calls and clone size; D and trimming were determined from the DNA. The sample lists tens of thousands of clones, 90% occurring once.

The sequenced sample was peripheral blood. The receptor was derived from a woman aged 80 or over with acute or convalescent COVID-19. The rearrangement links TRBV9 to TRBJ2-1; tentatively, D is TRBD2 (6 bases). The DNA of the CDR3 is TGTGCCAGCAGCGTCCGGGACTTCAACAATGAGCAGTTCTTC. Protein sequence: CASSVRDFNNEQFF.